The 30 T cell receptor beta chains reported below all come from one sample, sequenced in a study of blood T cell repertoires in COVID-19. Sequenced by immunoSEQ multiplex PCR; TCRdb stores in-frame clones only, minus some. The profile covers some 200,000 clones, with approximately 90% appearing a single time and 6% to 7.5% taken by the ten largest. Sequencing was carried out using peripheral blood. The source of these receptors is a woman older than 75 in a cohort sampled during active or convalescent COVID-19.

This chain links TRBV5-8 with TRBJ2-5; 7 nucleotides line up with TRBD1. The CDR3 extends over 14 amino acids. V lost 4 bases, J lost 1 base, and 4 bases stayed unmatched. Germline assignment: CDR1 SGHTS and CDR2 YDEGEE. The CDR3 reads CASSTWTGQETQYF. The DNA of the CDR3 is TGTGCCAGCAGCACATGGACAGGCCAAGAGACCCAGTACTTC.

The chain is built from TRBV5-1 and TRBJ1-5, with D perhaps matching TRBD1 (5 bases). The CDR3 contains 15 residues. The V and J ends lost 5 bases and 5 bases respectively, with 17 bases between them. Per the germline V gene, CDR1 is SGHRS and CDR2 is YFSETQ. The CDR3 DNA reads TGCGCCAGCAGTCGGGGGGGAGTAGCTGATCAGCCCCAGCATTTT. Its protein product is CASSRGGVADQPQHF.

The chain combines TRBV9 with TRBJ2-3, with TRBD2 matching over 14 bases. With V trimmed by 4 bases and J by 3 bases, 10 bases remained unmatched. The CDR3 runs to 18 residues. From germline, CDR1 is SGDLS and CDR2 YYNGEE. DNA of the CDR3: TGTGCCAGCAGCCCTCGACTAGCGGGGGGGGCCAGGACAGATACGCAGTATTTT. Encoded protein: CASSPRLAGGARTDTQYF.

The chain couples TRBV9 to TRBJ2-1; the D gene is possibly TRBD2 (6 bases). Trimming cost V 0 bases and J 2 bases, with 18 bases left between them. Per germline, CDR1 SGDLS and CDR2 YYNGEE. The CDR3 covers 18 residues. This CDR3 is CASSVGPGGEYTYNEQFF. CDR3 bases: TGTGCCAGCAGCGTAGGTCCAGGCGGGGAATATACCTACAATGAGCAGTTCTTC.

This chain connects TRBV6-1 to TRBJ2-1; 14 nucleotides match TRBD2. Germline lookup yields CDR1 MNHNS and CDR2 SASEGT. V shed 4 bases and J 4 bases; nucleotides not matched to a gene: 6. The CDR3 extends over 17 amino acids. The CDR3 protein is CASSATSGGAIYNEQFF. The CDR3 coding sequence is TGTGCCAGCAGTGCGACTAGCGGGGGGGCGATTTACAATGAGCAGTTCTTC.

The chain couples TRBV18 to TRBJ2-5; 10 bases line up with TRBD1. CDR3 size: 14 residues. CDR1 is KGHSH and CDR2 is LQKENI in the germline V gene. V gave up 3 bases and J gave up 3 bases; unmatched junction bases: 1. The CDR3 coding sequence is TGTGCCAGCTCACCGACAGGGGGCGAAGAGACCCAGTACTTC. It codes for CASSPTGGEETQYF. Looking up the rest from reference TRBV18 and TRBJ2-5 gives the full variable domain: NAGVMQNPRHLVRRRGQEARLRCSPMKGHSHVYWYRQLPEEGLKFMVYLQKENIIDESGMPKERFSAEFPKEGPSILRIQQVVRGDSAAYFCASSPTGGEETQYFGPGTRLLVL.

This chain uses TRBV10-3 with TRBJ1-4; D is unresolved. The germline CDR1 and CDR2 sequences are ENHRY and SYGVKD. The CDR3 runs 15 residues. Trimming pared 4 bases from V and 0 bases from J, leaving 9 bases between. The CDR3 DNA sequence: TGTGCCATCAGTGGAGACACAACAACTAATGAAAAACTGTTTTTT. Its translation: CAISGDTTTNEKLFF.

The DNA for the CDR3 is TGTGCCGGCACGGAGGGGACTAGCGGGAAGAATGAGCAGTTCTTC. Residues: CAGTEGTSGKNEQFF. V gene TRBV6-5 combines with J gene TRBJ2-1, with 13 bases identical to TRBD2. Losses at the gene ends were 11 bases for V and 7 bases for J; bases not matched to a gene: 11. The V gene's germline CDR1 is MNHEY and CDR2 SVGAGI. The length of the CDR3 is 15 residues.

The chain combines TRBV18 with TRBJ1-3; D remains ambiguous. Trimming shortened V by 6 bases and J by 1 base, and 16 bases separated the two germline ends. Per germline, CDR1 KGHSH and CDR2 LQKENI. This CDR3 comprises 16 residues. CDR3 sequence: CASSDGIATSGNTIYF. The CDR3 bases are TGTGCCAGCTCGGACGGGATAGCGACATCTGGAAACACCATATATTTT. Combining the CDR3 with reference TRBV18 and TRBJ1-3 gives the whole variable domain NAGVMQNPRHLVRRRGQEARLRCSPMKGHSHVYWYRQLPEEGLKFMVYLQKENIIDESGMPKERFSAEFPKEGPSILRIQQVVRGDSAAYFCASSDGIATSGNTIYFGEGSWLTVV.

The J gene is TRBJ2-2, the V gene TRBV19; unclear D gene. CDR3 length: 14 residues. V shed 1 base and J shed 4 bases, with 7 bases lying between them. CDR1 is LNHDA, CDR2 SQIVND, per germline (reference sequence). The CDR3 sequence: CASSIGQTTGELFF. In DNA, the CDR3 is TGTGCCAGTAGTATAGGACAAACCACCGGGGAGCTGTTTTTT.

The V and J genes are TRBV24-1 and TRBJ2-7; 10 bases are shared with TRBD1. Germline V CDR1 and CDR2: KGHDR, SFDVKD. V dropped 7 bases and J dropped 2; count of bases not matched to a gene: 13. The CDR3 consists of 17 residues. CDR3 coding DNA: TGTGCCACCAGCCCAATTAACACGGGACAGGGGACCTACGAGCAGTACTTC. It yields the protein CATSPINTGQGTYEQYF.

This chain links TRBV6-5 with TRBJ1-2; TRBD1 aligns across 8 bases. V lost 4 bases and J lost 4; bases outside the gene matches: 5. Germline assignment: CDR1 MNHEY and CDR2 SVGAGI. CDR3 length: 14 amino acids. The CDR3 DNA sequence: TGTGCCAGCAGTTCTTTCGGGACAGGCTATGGCTACACCTTC. Amino acid sequence: CASSSFGTGYGYTF.

In DNA, the CDR3 is TGTGCCAGCAGCCATACCTCCGGGACAGCAGCTTTCTTT. Amino acids: CASSHTSGTAAFF. This rearrangement joins TRBV7-9 to TRBJ1-1; 7 positions agree with TRBD1. Germline CDR1 reads SEHNR; CDR2 reads FQNEAQ (reference sequence). The length of the CDR3 is 13 residues. The junction had 10 bases not matched to a gene; V was cut back by 5 bases and J by 10 bases.

The chain is built from TRBV27 and TRBJ1-1; D might be TRBD1 (6 bases). This CDR3 contains 15 residues. V lost 3 bases and J 6 bases, leaving 17 bases between the germline ends. Germline assignment: CDR1 MNHEY and CDR2 SMNVEV (reference sequence). For the CDR3, the DNA is TGTGCCAGCAGTTTGGGGACACCTCGGCGGGCTGAAGCTTTCTTT. Its protein product is CASSLGTPRRAEAFF.

This clone was seen once. This chain joins TRBV2 and TRBJ2-2; D not resolved. The CDR3 covers 12 residues. With 8 bases removed from V and 7 bases from J, the gap between germline ends came to 11 bases. Germline CDR1 SNHLY, CDR2 FYNNEI. The CDR3 sequence is CASHTLSGELFF. For the CDR3, the DNA is TGTGCCAGCCATACTCTGAGCGGGGAGCTGTTTTTT.

V is TRBV29-1 and J is TRBJ1-1; 7 positions agree with TRBD1. Germline V CDR1 and CDR2: SQVTM, ANQGSEA. V lost 7 bases and J lost 4; bases outside the gene matches: 9. This CDR3 spans 13 amino acids. This CDR3 reads CSAPPTGVTEAFF. CDR3 bases: TGCAGCGCCCCCCCCACAGGGGTCACTGAAGCTTTCTTT.

The CDR3 loop is CASSPAANYGYTF. The CDR3, as DNA: TGTGCCAGCTCCCCGGCGGCTAACTATGGCTACACCTTC. The chain uses TRBV6-5 and TRBJ1-2, with D unresolved. V was clipped by 8 bases and J by 0 bases, with 10 bases between them. This CDR3 is 13 amino acids long. Germline lookup yields CDR1 MNHEY and CDR2 SVGAGI.

V is TRBV7-8 and J is TRBJ2-1, with 7 bases fitting TRBD1. This CDR3 has 16 amino acids. Germline-derived CDR1 and CDR2 are SGHVS and FQNEAQ. With V trimmed by 5 bases and J by 7 bases, 14 bases remained unmatched. CDR3 in amino acids: CASSTLGGQVGNEQFF. The CDR3 DNA is TGTGCCAGCAGCACCCTTGGCGGACAGGTGGGGAATGAGCAGTTCTTC.

The V gene is TRBV30, the J gene TRBJ2-6; TRBD1 agrees at 7 bases. From germline, CDR1 is GTSNPN and CDR2 SVGIG (reference sequence). The trim removed 5 bases at V and 0 bases at J, leaving 7 bases unmatched. The CDR3 extends over 16 amino acids. The CDR3: CAWDRVGSSGANVLTF. The CDR3 DNA follows: TGTGCCTGGGACAGGGTAGGCAGCTCTGGGGCCAACGTCCTGACTTTC. The full variable domain, in which reference TRBV30 and TRBJ2-6 provide the parts outside the CDR3, is SQTIHQWPATLVQPVGSPLSLECTVEGTSNPNLYWYRQAAGRGLQLLFYSVGIGQISSEVPQNLSASRPQDRQFILSSKKLLLSDSGFYLCAWDRVGSSGANVLTFGAGSRLTVL.

The gene calls are TRBV28 and TRBJ1-5, with 9 bases matching TRBD1. The CDR3 is 14 residues long. Per the germline V gene, CDR1 is MDHEN and CDR2 is SYDVKM. The V and J ends lost 2 bases and 8 bases, in that order; junction bases with no gene match: 4. CDR3 bases: TGTGCCAGCAGTTTAAGACAGGGGGGGAAGCCCCAGCATTTT. This codes for CASSLRQGGKPQHF.

V gene TRBV19 combines with J gene TRBJ1-1, with a possible D match to TRBD1 (5 bases). Germline V gene sequence: CDR1 LNHDA, CDR2 SQIVND (reference sequence). Trimming took 5 bases from V and 0 from J, leaving 10 bases between them. CDR3 length: 14 amino acids. The CDR3 nucleotides read TGTGCCAGTAGTCCCGACAGTTTGAACACTGAAGCTTTCTTT. As protein: CASSPDSLNTEAFF.

This chain joins TRBV27 and TRBJ2-4; TRBD1 is a possible D gene (5 bases). Trimming shortened V by 2 bases and J by 1 base, and 12 bases separated the two germline ends. CDR1 and CDR2 (germline): MNHEY, SMNVEV (reference sequence). The CDR3 sequence is 16 residues long. The CDR3 coding sequence is TGTGCCAGCAGTTTAACAGGTCCGCCTGCCAAAAACATTCAGTACTTC. Translation gives CASSLTGPPAKNIQYF.

The chain couples TRBV20-1 to TRBJ2-5; tentatively, D is TRBD2 (5 bases). Germline CDR1 reads DFQATT; CDR2 reads SNEGSKA (reference sequence). With 5 bases removed from V and 5 bases from J, the gap between germline ends came to 9 bases. The CDR3 is made up of 11 amino acids. The CDR3 nucleotides are TGCAGTGCTGTGAGGGAGGAGACCCAGTACTTC. Its protein product is CSAVREETQYF.

The rearrangement links TRBV7-2 to TRBJ2-3, with D unresolved. Trimming left V 5 bases short and J 0 bases short, with 9 bases between. CDR1 is SGHTA and CDR2 is FQGNSA in the germline V gene. The CDR3 has 14 residues. CDR3 sequence reads: CASSPMRSTDTQYF. The CDR3 DNA reads TGTGCCAGCAGCCCAATGAGGAGCACAGATACGCAGTATTTT.

This chain joins TRBV10-2 and TRBJ2-7, with D possibly matching TRBD1 (5 bases). V gave up 0 bases and J gave up 3 bases, with 12 bases separating them. The CDR3 spans 15 residues. CDR1 is WSHSY, CDR2 SAAADI, per germline. CDR3 in amino acids: CASSESAQDFYEQYF. CDR3 in DNA: TGCGCCAGCAGTGAGTCAGCACAGGATTTCTACGAGCAGTACTTC.

The chain joins TRBV7-2 to TRBJ2-7; D unclear. Germline V gives CDR1 SGHTA, CDR2 FQGNSA. The CDR3 contains 13 residues. The V end was cut by 6 bases, the J end by 6 bases, with 15 bases between. CDR3 coding DNA: TGTGCCAGCAGTCCATACATTTCTGGCGAGCAGTACTTC. Protein: CASSPYISGEQYF.

The genes are TRBV11-3 and TRBJ1-2, with D possibly TRBD1 on 5 matching bases. CDR1 and CDR2 (germline): SGHNT, YENEEA. V shed 4 bases and J shed 0 bases, with 6 bases lying between them. The CDR3 loop spans 13 amino acids. The CDR3 loop reads CASSWTTNYGYTF. The CDR3 nucleotides are TGTGCCAGCAGCTGGACAACTAACTATGGCTACACCTTC.

This clone was recorded only once. The genes are TRBV28 and TRBJ1-2; tentative D call: TRBD1 (6 bases). CDR3 length: 13 amino acids. Deletions cut 4 bases from V and 10 bases from J, with 16 bases between. Germline V CDR1 and CDR2: MDHEN, SYDVKM. The CDR3 DNA sequence: TGTGCCAGCAGTTCAGGGACAAGGATGCCCTACACCTTC. Residues: CASSSGTRMPYTF.

This clone was seen repeatedly, ten times or more. V and J are TRBV2 and TRBJ1-1, with D tentatively TRBD1 (6 bases). This CDR3 spans 13 amino acids. V was cut by 5 bases and J by 6 bases, with 13 bases left in between. Per germline, CDR1 SNHLY and CDR2 FYNNEI. The CDR3 reads CASSITGRAEAFF. CDR3 DNA sequence: TGTGCCAGCAGTATAACAGGGCGGGCTGAAGCTTTCTTT.

The chain is built from TRBV11-2 and TRBJ1-3; 8 nucleotides align to TRBD1. The CDR3 consists of 15 residues. CDR1 and CDR2 (germline): SGHAT, FQNNGV. V dropped 3 bases and J dropped 5; count of bases not matched to a gene: 6. CDR3 loop: CASSFQGARRNTIYF. The CDR3 coding sequence is TGTGCCAGCAGCTTTCAGGGGGCGCGGAGAAACACCATATATTTT.